The source of this T cell receptor beta chain is a study of blood T cell repertoires in COVID-19. Study at large: Samples representing acute and convalescent COVID-19 were sourced from the United States, Italy and Spain. T cells, B-cell-depleted T cells, or PBMCs supplied cDNA or gDNA.

As originally analysed: Quantification of nucleated cells was approximated via reference gene primer amplification. The assay was immunoSEQ multiplex PCR, and TCRdb's table has in-frame clones only and misses some. That table gives V, J and clone size, and the DNA gave D and trimming. The profile shows 150,000 to 200,000 clones, 85% to 90% of them singletons. The V end was cut by 0 bases, the J end by 3 bases, with 12 bases between. The CDR3 sequence is 16 residues long. Germline V gives CDR1 LGHDT, CDR2 YNNKEL (reference sequence). The specimen sequenced was peripheral blood. This chain joins TRBV3-1 (or the pseudogene TRBV3-2) and TRBJ1-5; D not certain. The receptor's source is a man in his late teens or twenties with acute or convalescent COVID-19. The CDR3 DNA reads TGTGCCAGCAGCCAAGATCTTTGGAGGGACAATCAGCCCCAGCATTTT. Encoded protein: CASSQDLWRDNQPQHF.